The clone carrying this T cell receptor (beta chain) came up a few times. This sample is drawn from a study of T-cell reconstitution after alpha-beta-depleted transplantation in children. The library targeted TCRbeta and was prepared with unique molecular identifiers. TCRdb re-derived calls from the PCR reads in MiXCR, one entry per CDR3 protein. Here the sample spans some 390,000 distinct CDR3 sequences, about a fifth being singletons. Trimming cost V 1 base and J 0 bases, with 9 bases left between them. The CDR3 is 15 amino acids. From germline, CDR1 is SGDLS and CDR2 YYNGEE. The V and J genes are TRBV9 and TRBJ2-3; no definite D call. The sequencing here drew on PBMCs from the stem cell graft donor, taken from the stem cell graft. This TCR came from a human donor who donated a stem cell graft to a child with acute myeloid leukemia. In nucleotides, the CDR3 is TGTGCCAGCAGCGTACACTCAACTAGCACAGATACGCAGTATTTT. It codes for CASSVHSTSTDTQYF.